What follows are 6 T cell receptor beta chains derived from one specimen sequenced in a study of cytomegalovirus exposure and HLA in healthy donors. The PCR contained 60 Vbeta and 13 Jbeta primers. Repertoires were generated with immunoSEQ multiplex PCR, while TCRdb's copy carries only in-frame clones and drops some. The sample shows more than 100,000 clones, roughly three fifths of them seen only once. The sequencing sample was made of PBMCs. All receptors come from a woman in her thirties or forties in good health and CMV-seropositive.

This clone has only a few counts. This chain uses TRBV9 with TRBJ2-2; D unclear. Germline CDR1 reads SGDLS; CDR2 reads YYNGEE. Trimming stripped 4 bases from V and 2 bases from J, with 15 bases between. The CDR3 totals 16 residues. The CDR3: CASSPPARVNTGELFF. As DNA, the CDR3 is TGTGCCAGCAGCCCCCCAGCCCGGGTCAACACCGGGGAGCTGTTTTTT.

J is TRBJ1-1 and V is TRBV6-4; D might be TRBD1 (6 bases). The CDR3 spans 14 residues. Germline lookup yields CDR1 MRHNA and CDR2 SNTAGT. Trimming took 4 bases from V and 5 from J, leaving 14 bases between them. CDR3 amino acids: CASSVDSGVTEAFF. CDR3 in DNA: TGTGCCAGCAGTGTGGACAGCGGGGTGACTGAAGCTTTCTTT.

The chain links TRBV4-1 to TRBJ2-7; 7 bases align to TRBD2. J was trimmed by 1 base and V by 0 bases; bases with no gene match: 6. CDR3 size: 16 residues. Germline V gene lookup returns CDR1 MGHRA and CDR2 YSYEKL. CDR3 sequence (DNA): TGCGCCAGCAGCCAAGACGAGGAGCGGGGATCCTACGAGCAGTACTTC. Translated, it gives CASSQDEERGSYEQYF.

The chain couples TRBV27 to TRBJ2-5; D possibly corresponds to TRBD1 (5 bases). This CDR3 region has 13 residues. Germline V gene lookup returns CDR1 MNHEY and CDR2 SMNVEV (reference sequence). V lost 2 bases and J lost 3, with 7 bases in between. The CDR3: CASSLLGEETQYF. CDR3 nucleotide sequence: TGTGCCAGCAGTTTACTAGGGGAAGAGACCCAGTACTTC.

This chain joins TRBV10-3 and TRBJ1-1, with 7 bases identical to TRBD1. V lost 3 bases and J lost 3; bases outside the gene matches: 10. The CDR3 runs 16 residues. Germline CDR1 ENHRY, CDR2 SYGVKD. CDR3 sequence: CAISDPTGAIDTEAFF. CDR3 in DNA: TGTGCCATCAGTGACCCCACAGGGGCTATTGACACTGAAGCTTTCTTT.

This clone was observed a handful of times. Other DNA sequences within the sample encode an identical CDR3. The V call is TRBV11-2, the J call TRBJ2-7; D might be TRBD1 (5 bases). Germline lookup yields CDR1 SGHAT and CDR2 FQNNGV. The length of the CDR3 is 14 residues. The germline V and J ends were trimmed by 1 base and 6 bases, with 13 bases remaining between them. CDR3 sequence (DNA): TGTGCCAGCAGCTTAGTCGGCCAGGGCGGCGAGCAGTACTTC. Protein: CASSLVGQGGEQYF.